Following are 20 T cell receptor beta chains from one sample sequenced in a study of response to subunit inactivated influenza vaccine. TCRdb fed the RT-PCR reads into MiXCR, producing one record per CDR3 protein. The table includes under 500,000 distinct CDR3 sequences, 11% detected once. The material was PBMCs from blood, obtained more than 35 days after vaccination. These receptors all stem from a man between 45 and 60 years old who received an inactivated influenza vaccine.

The V gene is TRBV6-5, the J gene TRBJ1-3; TRBD1 agrees at 7 bases. Germline-derived CDR1 and CDR2 are MNHEY and SVGAGI. V gave up 0 bases and J gave up 2 bases; unmatched junction bases: 4. The CDR3 length is 16 residues. The CDR3 spells CASSYSLTGTGNTIYF. The CDR3 DNA is TGTGCCAGCAGTTACTCTTTGACAGGGACTGGAAACACCATATATTTT.

The table lists this clonotype with a few counts. The chain carries TRBV27 and TRBJ1-2, with 10 bases matching TRBD1. CDR1 and CDR2 (germline): MNHEY, SMNVEV (reference sequence). The CDR3 consists of 14 residues. J lost 4 bases, V lost 4 bases, and 3 bases had no gene match. In DNA form, the CDR3 reads TGTGCCAGCAGTTCGGACAGGGGGGTCTATGGCTACACCTTC. This sequence encodes CASSSDRGVYGYTF.

V gene TRBV5-6 combines with J gene TRBJ2-6; no reliable D call. The germline V gene has CDR1 SGHDT and CDR2 YYEEEE. The CDR3 runs to 13 residues. Trimming took 4 bases from V and 4 from J, leaving 6 bases between them. CDR3 loop: CASSVLGANVLTF. For the CDR3, the DNA is TGTGCCAGCAGCGTGCTCGGGGCCAACGTCCTGACTTTC. Drawing the rest from reference TRBV5-6 and TRBJ2-6, the complete variable domain is DAGVTQSPTHLIKTRGQQVTLRCSPKSGHDTVSWYQQALGQGPQFIFQYYEEEERQRGNFPDRFSGHQFPNYSSELNVNALLLGDSALYLCASSVLGANVLTFGAGSRLTVL.

This chain joins TRBV10-3 and TRBJ1-3; D may be TRBD1 (5 bases). CDR1 is ENHRY and CDR2 is SYGVKD in the germline V gene. The CDR3 covers 14 residues. Trimming left V 11 bases short and J 2 bases short, with 16 bases between. For the CDR3, the DNA is TGTGCCGTTTCTTCAGGGATGGCTGGAAACACCATATATTTT. Protein: CAVSSGMAGNTIYF.

This clonotype was counted many times. This rearrangement joins TRBV12-3 or TRBV12-4 to TRBJ2-3; D is uncertain. The CDR3 runs to 12 residues. V was shortened by 5 bases and J by 4 bases, with 7 bases between the two germline ends. The CDR3 DNA sequence: TGTGCCAGCAGTCTTAAACCAGATACGCAGTATTTT. Protein product: CASSLKPDTQYF.

In its sample, this clonotype was seen many times. The chain has TRBV29-1 and TRBJ2-3, with unresolved D. Trimming removed 4 bases at V and 6 bases at J, with 11 bases between. This CDR3 spans 12 amino acids. Germline loops: CDR1 SQVTM, CDR2 ANQGSEA. CDR3 protein: CSVAPSGDTQYF. The DNA for the CDR3 is TGCAGCGTTGCACCTTCTGGGGATACGCAGTATTTT.

This clonotype was seen more than once but under ten times. This chain links TRBV28 with TRBJ1-1; possible D gene TRBD1, 6 bases. Germline values: CDR1 MDHEN, CDR2 SYDVKM. The V end lost 0 bases, the J end lost 9 bases, and 20 bases lay between the germline ends. The CDR3 has 16 amino acids. Here the CDR3 DNA reads TGTGCCAGCAGTTTATGGGGCAGGGGAGGTAAAGGCCAAGCTTTCTTT. Its protein is CASSLWGRGGKGQAFF. The whole variable domain, remainder taken from reference TRBV28 and TRBJ1-1, is DVKVTQSSRYLVKRTGEKVFLECVQDMDHENMFWYRQDPGLGLRLIYFSYDVKMKEKGDIPEGYSVSREKKERFSLILESASTNQTSMYLCASSLWGRGGKGQAFFGQGTRLTVV.

The chain couples TRBV20-1 to TRBJ2-5; 9 nucleotides align to TRBD2. In germline, CDR1 is DFQATT, CDR2 SNEGSKA (reference sequence). The CDR3 spans 15 residues. V trimming: 1 base; J trimming: 4 bases; junction bases outside the gene matches: 7. The DNA of the CDR3 is TGCAGTGCTAGAGCTATGCGGGGGGGCTCAGAGACCCAGTACTTC. Amino acids: CSARAMRGGSETQYF.

This clonotype was recorded a few times. This chain connects TRBV12-3 or TRBV12-4 to TRBJ2-3, with 8 bases matching TRBD2. The CDR3 is 17 amino acids. The V segment lost 4 bases and the J segment 4 bases; nucleotides outside the gene matches: 13. The CDR3 DNA reads as TGTGCCAGCAGTTCGCTGGTCTCTAGCGGGTTCCCAGATACGCAGTATTTT. It translates to CASSSLVSSGFPDTQYF.

This clonotype was detected only a few times. The CDR3 coding sequence is TGCGCCAGCAGCTTGAACTACCCAGGGGGCTATAATTCACCCCTCCACTTT. Its translation is CASSLNYPGGYNSPLHF. The rearrangement links TRBV5-1 to TRBJ1-6; TRBD1 matches 7 bases. The trim removed 1 base at V and 3 bases at J, leaving 7 bases unmatched. Germline CDR1 reads SGHRS; CDR2 reads YFSETQ. There are 17 residues in the CDR3.

This clonotype was recorded at least ten times. The chain is built from TRBV6-1 and TRBJ2-2, with 8 bases identical to TRBD2. The CDR3 has 14 amino acids. V lost 5 bases and J lost 7; bases outside the gene matches: 6. Germline CDR1 MNHNS, CDR2 SASEGT. The CDR3 sequence is CASSPGLVGGELFF. The CDR3, as DNA: TGTGCCAGCAGTCCGGGACTAGTCGGCGGGGAGCTGTTTTTT.

This sequence joins TRBV7-2 and TRBJ1-5; D call uncertain. CDR1 and CDR2 (germline): SGHTA, FQGNSA. The V end lost 1 base, the J end lost 4 bases, and 14 bases lay between the germline ends. This CDR3 region has 16 residues. In DNA, the CDR3 is TGTGCCAGCAGCTTAGGGATGGGAGAGAGAAATCAGCCCCAGCATTTT. Protein product: CASSLGMGERNQPQHF.

The chain links TRBV9 to TRBJ2-7; 10 positions match TRBD2. The germline CDR1 and CDR2 sequences are SGDLS and YYNGEE. The V segment lost 1 base and the J segment 5 bases; nucleotides outside the gene matches: 6. This CDR3 region has 15 residues. CDR3 sequence: CASSVMASGSDEQYF. CDR3 nucleotides: TGTGCCAGCAGCGTAATGGCTAGCGGGAGCGACGAGCAGTACTTC.

This chain links TRBV5-1 with TRBJ2-4; no clear D. CDR3 length: 14 amino acids. CDR1 and CDR2 from the germline V gene are SGHRS and YFSETQ. V dropped 5 bases and J dropped 9 bases, with 18 bases sitting between them. The CDR3 sequence: CASRPRHENIIQYF. The CDR3, as DNA: TGCGCCAGCAGACCACGACACGAGAACATCATTCAGTACTTC.

There are a few counts of this clonotype. V and J are TRBV5-6 and TRBJ2-7; either TRBD1 or TRBD2 may supply D (6 bases each). In germline, CDR1 is SGHDT, CDR2 YYEEEE. This CDR3 has 16 residues. The V end lost 4 bases, the J end lost 2 bases, and 19 bases lay between the germline ends. The CDR3 here is CASSPAGGGPAYEQYF. CDR3 bases: TGTGCCAGCAGCCCGGCGGGTGGGGGGCCTGCCTACGAGCAGTACTTC.

This sequence joins TRBV20-1 and TRBJ1-5, with D perhaps TRBD1 (5 bases). This CDR3 has 14 residues. Looked up from germline, CDR1 is DFQATT and CDR2 is SNEGSKA (reference sequence). Trimming took 4 bases from V and 0 from J, leaving 10 bases between them. The chain's CDR3 is CSATRGISNQPQHF. In DNA form, the CDR3 reads TGCAGTGCTACCCGGGGGATTAGCAATCAGCCCCAGCATTTT.

The chain has TRBV2 and TRBJ2-7; D remains unclear. Germline V lookup: CDR1 SNHLY, CDR2 FYNNEI. This CDR3 spans 12 amino acids. V lost 6 bases and J lost 4, with 10 bases in between. CDR3 sequence reads: CASSGEAYEQYF. The DNA for the CDR3 is TGTGCCAGCAGCGGAGAGGCATACGAGCAGTACTTC.

The chain recombines TRBV5-1 with TRBJ2-7, with D tentatively TRBD1 (5 bases). The CDR3 runs to 17 residues. From germline, CDR1 is SGHRS and CDR2 YFSETQ. The V end lost 1 base, the J end lost 2 bases, and 19 bases lay between the germline ends. The CDR3 loop reads CASSLLRSGSDTYEQYF. In DNA form, the CDR3 reads TGCGCCAGCAGCTTGTTAAGGTCAGGCTCGGACACCTACGAGCAGTACTTC. Drawing the rest from reference TRBV5-1 and TRBJ2-7, the complete variable domain is KAGVTQTPRYLIKTRGQQVTLSCSPISGHRSVSWYQQTPGQGLQFLFEYFSETQRNKGNFPGRFSGRQFSNSRSEMNVSTLELGDSALYLCASSLLRSGSDTYEQYFGPGTRLTVT.

This clonotype came up a few times. The rearrangement links TRBV3-1 to TRBJ1-1; D unresolved. In germline, CDR1 is LGHDT, CDR2 YNNKEL (reference sequence). The CDR3 sequence is 13 residues long. V was pared by 4 bases and J by 1 base, with 7 bases between. Here the CDR3 DNA reads TGTGCCAGCAGCCCACCCTGGAACACTGAAGCTTTCTTT. It is translated as CASSPPWNTEAFF.

This rearrangement joins TRBV12-3 or TRBV12-4 to TRBJ2-3; the D gene is possibly TRBD1 (6 bases). CDR3 size: 11 residues. V lost 6 bases, J lost 10 bases, and 11 bases lay in between. CDR3 sequence reads: CASSTGYAQYF. CDR3 nucleotides: TGTGCCAGCAGCACAGGGTATGCGCAGTATTTT.